These 22 T cell receptor beta chains came from one sample sequenced in a study of beta chain features in type 1 diabetes (dated by TCRdb to the late 2010s). The paper as a whole reports these results and caveats: Type 1 diabetes patients showed a moderate but significant shortening of TCRB CDR3 length in all four CD4+ subsets.

The library was produced with the immunoSEQ multiplex PCR assay. The entire amount of isolated RNA was reverse transcribed using the High Capacity cDNA Reverse Transcription Kit, so the sequenced TCRB transcripts were expressed ones. TCRdb mirrors the immuneACCESS table, restricted to in-frame sequences. Some clones are absent from its copies; in checked studies, under half trace to an unresolved V gene, and the reason for the others is unknown. This sample gives about 340,000 clones in total; 9.3% of them show up just once. Of the sample, over 0.95% falls within the top ten clones. For these TCRs, the target antigens are not known. The sample was central memory CD4+ T cells from blood. The receptors shown here come from a man aged 25 to 40 with type 1 diabetes.

This clone was detected only a few times. The chain joins TRBV7-2 to TRBJ2-5; possible D gene TRBD2, 5 bases. The CDR3 runs to 15 residues. Trimming shortened V by 1 base and J by 1 base, and 10 bases separated the two germline ends. The V gene's germline CDR1 is SGHTA and CDR2 FQGNSA. The CDR3 nucleotides are TGTGCCAGCAGCTTAGGGCACCGGGGCCAAGAGACCCAGTACTTC. It is translated as CASSLGHRGQETQYF.

This clone was counted many times. The chain couples TRBV29-1 to TRBJ1-1; no clear D gene. Trimming stripped 7 bases from V and 1 base from J, with 22 bases between. This CDR3 contains 16 residues. Germline CDR1 and CDR2: SQVTM and ANQGSEA. The CDR3 DNA reads as TGCAGCGGGCGGCCTGGGATTGGGCTCGAGAACACTGAAGCTTTCTTT. This gives the protein CSGRPGIGLENTEAFF.

V is TRBV6-6 and J is TRBJ2-5; D remains ambiguous. V was shortened by 4 bases and J by 1 base, with 7 bases between the two germline ends. In germline, CDR1 is MNHNY, CDR2 SVGAGI (reference sequence). The CDR3 is 13 amino acids. CDR3 sequence reads: CASSSQVQETQYF. In nucleotides, the CDR3 is TGTGCCAGCAGTTCTCAAGTCCAAGAGACCCAGTACTTC.

This clone was seen only a few times. This chain uses TRBV19 with TRBJ1-2; 10 nucleotides match TRBD1. The CDR3 is made up of 14 amino acids. Trimming cost V 5 bases and J 7 bases; bases outside gene matches: 7. The germline gives CDR1 LNHDA, CDR2 SQIVND (reference sequence). The CDR3 nucleotides are TGTGCCAGTAGTCCCTCCGACAGGGGGCTTGGCTACACCTTC. It codes for CASSPSDRGLGYTF.

The V call is TRBV15, the J call TRBJ2-3, with 8 bases matching TRBD2. V trimming: 5 bases; J trimming: 4 bases; junction bases outside the gene matches: 8. The CDR3 has 15 amino acids. Germline V gene sequence: CDR1 LNHNV, CDR2 YYDKDF (reference sequence). This CDR3 is CATSWGRGAADTQYF. CDR3 bases: TGTGCCACCAGCTGGGGGCGGGGGGCAGCAGATACGCAGTATTTT. Full variable domain (remainder filled in from reference TRBV15 and TRBJ2-3): DAMVIQNPRYQVTQFGKPVTLSCSQTLNHNVMYWYQQKSSQAPKLLFHYYDKDFNNEADTPDNFQSRRPNTSFCFLDIRSPGLGDTAMYLCATSWGRGAADTQYFGPGTRLTVL.

This clone has more than one count but fewer than ten. The chain recombines TRBV6-5 with TRBJ2-3; TRBD2 aligns across 8 bases. Per the germline V gene, CDR1 is MNHEY and CDR2 is SVGAGI. The ends lost 2 bases at V and 4 bases at J; junction bases unmatched: 2. This CDR3 region has 14 residues. The CDR3 coding sequence is TGTGCCAGCAGTTACCGGGGGGGCCCAGATACGCAGTATTTT. This translates into CASSYRGGPDTQYF.

This chain links TRBV30 with TRBJ1-2; D gene unclear. CDR1 is GTSNPN, CDR2 SVGIG, per germline (reference sequence). This CDR3 comprises 13 residues. V gave up 2 bases and J gave up 7 bases, with 14 bases separating them. CDR3 residues: CAWSLDVRGGYTF. The CDR3 coding sequence is TGTGCCTGGAGTTTGGATGTTCGTGGTGGCTACACCTTC.

In its sample, this clone was seen a few times. This chain connects TRBV4-3 to TRBJ2-5; 7 positions agree with TRBD1. Unmatched junction bases numbered 7, after V lost 1 base and J lost 5 bases. In germline, CDR1 is LGHNA, CDR2 YSLEER. CDR3 length equals 15 residues. In nucleotides, the CDR3 is TGCGCCAGCAGCCAAGCACAGGGGAATTGGGAGACCCAGTACTTC. Encoded protein: CASSQAQGNWETQYF.

This clone was counted a few times. The chain is built from TRBV14 and TRBJ1-1; a possible D gene is TRBD1 (6 bases). CDR1 and CDR2 (germline): SGHDN, FVKESK. V lost 2 bases and J lost 8, with 12 bases in between. This CDR3 is built from 13 residues. CDR3 amino acids: CASSQWPGQEAFF. The DNA for the CDR3 is TGTGCCAGCAGCCAATGGCCCGGACAGGAAGCTTTCTTT.

The chain joins TRBV6-1 to TRBJ1-1; D is possibly TRBD1 (6 bases). CDR1 and CDR2 (germline): MNHNS, SASEGT. The CDR3 runs 14 residues. The V end was cut by 4 bases, the J end by 5 bases, with 14 bases between. This CDR3 reads CASSVTGQRTEAFF. The CDR3 region has the DNA TGTGCCAGCAGTGTCACAGGGCAACGGACTGAAGCTTTCTTT.

This clone was counted at least ten times. The rearrangement joins TRBV18 to TRBJ2-1; 9 bases agree with TRBD1. Germline V gene lookup returns CDR1 KGHSH and CDR2 LQKENI. After removal of 4 bases from V and 6 bases from J, the junction contained 7 bases not matched to a gene. The CDR3 has 15 residues. CDR3 bases: TGTGCCAGCTCACAAAGGCCGGGACAGGGCAATGAGCAGTTCTTC. Translation gives CASSQRPGQGNEQFF.

This rearrangement joins TRBV14 to TRBJ1-2; the match to TRBD1 covers 9 bases. V shed 4 bases, J shed 4 bases, and the junction held 7 bases outside the gene matches. Per the germline V gene, CDR1 is SGHDN and CDR2 is FVKESK. This CDR3 region has 15 residues. DNA for the CDR3: TGTGCCAGCAGCCCCGCCGGGACAGGGATCTATGGCTACACCTTC. Translation gives CASSPAGTGIYGYTF.

The V gene is TRBV2, the J gene TRBJ2-1, with 8 bases identical to TRBD1. V lost 10 bases, J lost 4 bases, and 9 bases stayed unmatched. The germline CDR1 and CDR2 sequences are SNHLY and FYNNEI. The CDR3 has 14 amino acids. The CDR3 spells CAILPGQAYNEQFF. In DNA form, the CDR3 reads TGTGCCATTCTCCCGGGACAGGCTTACAATGAGCAGTTCTTC.

The chain has TRBV19 and TRBJ2-6, with 7 bases identical to TRBD2. The germline gives CDR1 LNHDA, CDR2 SQIVND (reference sequence). The J segment lost 0 bases and the V segment lost 5 bases, leaving 7 bases of the junction unmatched. The CDR3 has 17 amino acids. In nucleotides, the CDR3 is TGTGCCAGTAGTCCCTTAGCGGGCGGCTCTGGGGCCAACGTCCTGACTTTC. Encoded protein: CASSPLAGGSGANVLTF.

This clone was seen only a few times. The chain employs TRBV14 and TRBJ2-2; D unresolved. V dropped 0 bases and J dropped 0 bases, with 2 bases sitting between them. The CDR3 loop spans 14 amino acids. CDR1 and CDR2 from the germline V gene are SGHDN and FVKESK. DNA of the CDR3: TGTGCCAGCAGCCAAGACGCGAACACCGGGGAGCTGTTTTTT. Translating gives CASSQDANTGELFF. Together with reference TRBV14 and TRBJ2-2, the CDR3 gives the full variable domain: EAGVTQFPSHSVIEKGQTVTLRCDPISGHDNLYWYRRVMGKEIKFLLHFVKESKQDESGMPNNRFLAERTGGTYSTLKVQPAELEDSGVYFCASSQDANTGELFFGEGSRLTVL.

This clone was observed a handful of times. The identical CDR3 is also encoded by other nucleotide sequences in the sample. The chain uses TRBV10-3 and TRBJ2-1, with D possibly called TRBD1 or TRBD2 (7 bases each). The CDR3 spans 15 residues. Germline CDR1 and CDR2: ENHRY and SYGVKD. Between the trimmed V and J ends, which lost 0 bases and 10 bases, there was a span of 16 bases. The CDR3 spells CAISESKGAGDEQFF. CDR3 in DNA: TGTGCCATCAGTGAGTCAAAGGGGGCGGGGGACGAGCAGTTCTTC.

The chain combines TRBV30 with TRBJ2-5; 11 positions match TRBD1. CDR3 length: 16 residues. From germline, CDR1 is GTSNPN and CDR2 SVGIG (reference sequence). V lost 2 bases, J lost 5 bases, and 10 bases stayed unmatched. DNA for the CDR3: TGTGCCTGGAGTCCGCCAAGGACAGGGGGCACGGAGACCCAGTACTTC. It encodes CAWSPPRTGGTETQYF.

This chain joins TRBV5-1 and TRBJ2-3, with TRBD2 matching over 8 bases. The germline V gene encodes CDR1 SGHRS and CDR2 YFSETQ. Trimming removed 2 bases from V and 4 bases from J; junction bases left unmatched: 3. There are 14 residues in the CDR3. CDR3: CASSFRAGADTQYF. CDR3 bases: TGCGCCAGCAGCTTTCGAGCGGGGGCAGATACGCAGTATTTT. Full variable domain (missing parts from reference TRBV5-1 and TRBJ2-3): KAGVTQTPRYLIKTRGQQVTLSCSPISGHRSVSWYQQTPGQGLQFLFEYFSETQRNKGNFPGRFSGRQFSNSRSEMNVSTLELGDSALYLCASSFRAGADTQYFGPGTRLTVL.

This clone was seen only a few times. The CDR3 sequence is CASSWDRDTEAFF. The CDR3 coding sequence is TGTGCCAGCAGTTGGGACAGGGACACTGAAGCTTTCTTT. This rearrangement joins TRBV2 to TRBJ1-1; 9 bases match TRBD1. Germline V lookup: CDR1 SNHLY, CDR2 FYNNEI. This CDR3 spans 13 amino acids. J was trimmed by 3 bases and V by 5 bases; bases with no gene match: 1.

This clone was observed a handful of times. The chain carries TRBV5-5 and TRBJ2-5, with 7 positions matching TRBD1. The CDR3 length is 13 residues. V lost 4 bases and J lost 4; bases outside the gene matches: 4. Looked up from germline, CDR1 is SGHKS and CDR2 is YYEKEE (reference sequence). CDR3 DNA sequence: TGTGCCAGCAGCGACACAGGGGCAGAGACCCAGTACTTC. Its protein product is CASSDTGAETQYF.

The rearrangement links TRBV11-2 to TRBJ2-3; tentatively, D is TRBD2 (6 bases). The length of the CDR3 is 13 residues. Trimming removed 5 bases at V and 6 bases at J, with 12 bases between. Germline V gene data show CDR1 as SGHAT and CDR2 as FQNNGV. For the CDR3, the DNA is TGTGCCAGCAGCGCGGGACCCCGGGATACGCAGTATTTT. Protein sequence: CASSAGPRDTQYF.

This clone was detected only a few times. The rearrangement joins TRBV7-2 to TRBJ1-1, with TRBD1 matching over 7 bases. V shed 4 bases, J shed 0 bases, and the junction held 5 bases outside the gene matches. CDR3 length: 15 residues. In germline, CDR1 is SGHTA, CDR2 FQGNSA. CDR3 residues: CASSSGQAMNTEAFF. CDR3 DNA sequence: TGTGCCAGCAGCTCCGGACAGGCCATGAACACTGAAGCTTTCTTT.